This T cell receptor beta chain is from a study of blood T cell repertoires in COVID-19 (TCRdb year 2020). With regard to the full study: Samples covering the acute and convalescent phases of COVID-19 were provided by collaborators in the United States, Italy and Spain. Subjects who had been exposed to COVID-19, were actively infected with it, or had recovered from it provided the deeply sampled blood TCRbeta repertoires that made up the dataset. Nearly every sample came with metadata listing a de-identified subject ID, COVID-19 status, age in years and sex. Samples were obtained from the ongoing ImmuneRACE study (first 160 participants) and from roughly 1,300 subjects provided by 6 global collaborators. Where HLA class I and class II types were available, the types were taken from metadata supplied by the sample provider, not from assay-based typing. The repertoires were released in a freely available public database intended as a resource for research on the immune response to SARS-CoV-2. The material from the prospective study consisted of cDNA or gDNA derived from T cells, B-cell-depleted T cells, or PBMCs. Results and caveats for the whole study, not just this receptor: The quantity of clinical and demographic metadata differed by source and by participant and was supplied without curation.

From the cysteine through the phenylalanine, the CDR3 covers 15 amino acids. The sequence is cut down to CDR3 DNA, 45 bases in frame from base 1. The germline V gene supplies CDR1 KGHSH and CDR2 LQKENI. From V the trimming removes 3 bases and from J it removes 6 bases, while the gene matches leave 4 bases of the junction unaccounted for. Participants in the prospective study were aged about 18 to 90 years, lived in about two dozen United States geographic areas, and enrolled through a virtual design. Cohort assignment in the prospective study relied on participant-reported clinical history from a screening survey and a study questionnaire. In the prospective study, mobile phlebotomists collected whole blood, serum and a nasopharyngeal or oropharyngeal swab from each participant. Over an approximately 2-month period, participants in the prospective study had the option of providing additional blood draws and questionnaires. Before DNA extraction, blood samples from the prospective study were shipped at room temperature or frozen.

TCRbeta CDR3 regions were amplified from genomic DNA using the immunoSEQ Assay, a bias-controlled multiplex PCR. The study's own analysis went as follows. The number of nucleated cells in each sample was estimated by amplification of reference gene primers within the assay. To quantify the absolute abundance of each unique TCRbeta CDR3 rearrangement, sequence reads were collapsed and filtered. For each sample, productive Simpson clonality was calculated as the square root of Simpson's diversity index over productive rearrangements. This immuneACCESS table, as held by TCRdb, lists in-frame sequences with V and J called but not all clones. Of the missing ones, under half trace to an unresolved V gene in checked studies; the others have no known cause. The DNA was the basis for D and trimming; V, J and clone size are from that table. The sample contains 250,000 to 350,000 clones, 90% of them found a single time. The top ten clones comprise 1.7% of the sample.

Note on this clone: Which antigen it targets is not known. Base-call qualities are not available, and no considerably larger clone is one nucleotide away.

The rearrangement combines TRBV18 with TRBJ2-4; 11 bases in the junction line up with TRBD2. The material sequenced was PBMCs or T cells enriched from blood (not recorded which). The source of this sequence is a woman in her late teens or twenties with acute COVID-19. The CDR3 is CASSPNLAGGNIQYF. The nucleotides read TGTGCCAGCTCACCGAATCTAGCGGGAGGAAACATTCAGTACTTC.